This T cell receptor beta chain was captured in a study of blood T cell repertoires in COVID-19. Study information: The study drew acute and convalescent COVID-19 samples from the United States, Italy and Spain. Nucleic acid was either cDNA or gDNA, and it came from T cells, B-cell-depleted T cells, or PBMCs.

Assay: immunoSEQ multiplex PCR; the TCRdb copy retains only in-frame clones and omits some. The sample has more than 200,000 clones; approximately 90% are singletons. Germline lookup yields CDR1 SGHTA and CDR2 FQGTGA. V lost 6 bases, J lost 9 bases, and 3 bases stayed unmatched. CDR3 length equals 13 residues. This receptor was taken from a woman in her forties who had recovered from COVID-19. The chain couples TRBV7-3 to TRBJ2-1; 12 bases are shared with TRBD2. The specimen was peripheral blood. CDR3 DNA sequence: TGTGCCAGCAGTCCTAGCGGGAGGGGTGAGCAGTTCTTC. Its protein is CASSPSGRGEQFF.